Listed here are 25 T cell receptor beta chains from one sample, sequenced in a study of T cell responses to AZD1222 COVID-19 vaccine. Sequenced by immunoSEQ multiplex PCR; TCRdb stores in-frame clones only, minus some. The sample has 180,000 or so clones, 80% to 95% seen once; the top ten hold roughly 1.7%. The sequencing here drew on peripheral blood, taken 28 days after the second AZD1222 dose. Source of these receptors: an adult who received the AZD1222 COVID-19 vaccine.

This rearrangement joins TRBV3-1 (or the pseudogene TRBV3-2) to TRBJ1-1; D not resolved. The CDR3 totals 14 residues. Germline V gene lookup returns CDR1 LGHDT and CDR2 YNNKEL (reference sequence). The V gene lost 0 bases and the J gene lost 4 bases, with 9 bases spanning the gap. CDR3 amino acids: CASSQDYRVTEAFF. CDR3 sequence (DNA): TGTGCCAGCAGCCAAGATTACAGAGTCACTGAAGCTTTCTTT.

The genes are TRBV7-2 and TRBJ2-1; no firm D call. The V end lost 5 bases, the J end lost 3 bases, and 14 bases lay between the germline ends. The CDR3 extends over 15 amino acids. CDR1 is SGHTA and CDR2 is FQGNSA in the germline V gene. CDR3 sequence reads: CASSPSRAVYNEQFF. In DNA form, the CDR3 reads TGTGCCAGCAGCCCCTCTAGAGCCGTCTACAATGAGCAGTTCTTC.

The chain carries TRBV9 and TRBJ2-2; maybe TRBD2 (6 bases). Per germline, CDR1 SGDLS and CDR2 YYNGEE. V lost 3 bases, J lost 0 bases, and 9 bases lay in between. This CDR3 is built from 15 residues. CDR3 sequence: CASSGGTSNTGELFF. For the CDR3, the DNA is TGTGCCAGCAGCGGCGGGACTTCGAACACCGGGGAGCTGTTTTTT. Using reference TRBV9 and TRBJ2-2 for the parts outside the CDR3, the full variable domain is DSGVTQTPKHLITATGQRVTLRCSPRSGDLSVYWYQQSLDQGLQFLIQYYNGEERAKGNILERFSAQQFPDLHSELNLSSLELGDSALYFCASSGGTSNTGELFFGEGSRLTVL.

The chain links TRBV5-5 to TRBJ1-2; no clear D. The germline CDR1 and CDR2 sequences are SGHKS and YYEKEE (reference sequence). Trimming removed 4 bases at V and 9 bases at J, with 16 bases between. The CDR3 runs 13 residues. The CDR3 nucleotides read TGTGCCAGCAGCCCGGATCAGGTGATAAGCTACACCTTC. Translated: CASSPDQVISYTF.

This chain links TRBV18 with TRBJ1-3, with TRBD1 as a possible D gene (6 bases). The CDR3 is 17 residues long. Germline V CDR1 and CDR2: KGHSH, LQKENI. The V gene lost 3 bases and the J gene lost 4 bases, with 19 bases spanning the gap. The DNA of the CDR3 is TGTGCCAGCTCACCCAACCGGGGGGCCCTTCTGGGAAACACCATATATTTT. Translated, it gives CASSPNRGALLGNTIYF.

J is TRBJ1-4 and V is TRBV5-5; possibly TRBD1 for D (5 bases). From germline, CDR1 is SGHKS and CDR2 YYEKEE (reference sequence). The CDR3 spans 16 residues. Trimming stripped 1 base from V and 3 bases from J, with 13 bases between. The DNA for the CDR3 is TGTGCCAGCAGCTTGCGGTTCGGGGGAGCTAATGAAAAACTGTTTTTT. It specifies CASSLRFGGANEKLFF. Looking up the rest from reference TRBV5-5 and TRBJ1-4 gives the full variable domain: DAGVTQSPTHLIKTRGQQVTLRCSPISGHKSVSWYQQVLGQGPQFIFQYYEKEERGRGNFPDRFSARQFPNYSSELNVNALLLGDSALYLCASSLRFGGANEKLFFGSGTQLSVL.

This chain connects TRBV30 to TRBJ1-3, with D possibly TRBD1 on 5 matching bases. Germline V lookup: CDR1 GTSNPN, CDR2 SVGIG (reference sequence). V lost 0 bases and J lost 0, with 12 bases in between. This CDR3 is built from 16 residues. The CDR3 loop is CAWSVQGVLSGNTIYF. CDR3 nucleotides: TGTGCCTGGAGTGTACAAGGGGTTCTCTCTGGAAACACCATATATTTT.

This clone was seen once. The chain employs TRBV5-1 and TRBJ2-5; no definite D call. The length of the CDR3 is 12 residues. The V gene's germline CDR1 is SGHRS and CDR2 YFSETQ. V dropped 4 bases and J dropped 1 base, with 5 bases sitting between them. CDR3 sequence: CASSHFQETQYF. Here the CDR3 DNA reads TGCGCCAGCAGCCATTTCCAAGAGACCCAGTACTTC.

The chain carries TRBV10-3 and TRBJ1-6, with D unresolved. V dropped 6 bases and J dropped 5 bases, with 14 bases sitting between them. This CDR3 is built from 15 residues. The germline CDR1 and CDR2 sequences are ENHRY and SYGVKD. Written as DNA, the CDR3 is TGTGCCATCAGGATCGATCCAGCAGATAATTCACCCCTCCACTTT. Translated: CAIRIDPADNSPLHF.

In its sample, this clone was seen once. Germline and junction disagree at one end, which may indicate a read error. The chain employs TRBV7-7 and TRBJ2-5, with D possibly matching TRBD2 (6 bases). The CDR3 consists of 13 residues. Per the germline V gene, CDR1 is SSHAT and CDR2 is FNYEAQ (reference sequence). The CDR3 nucleotides read TGTGCTAGCAGCCTTGGGGGGACGAAGACCCAGTACTTC. Amino acid sequence: CASSLGGTKTQYF.

The chain combines TRBV7-8 with TRBJ1-6; tentatively, D is TRBD1 (5 bases). CDR1 is SGHVS and CDR2 is FQNEAQ in the germline V gene. Trimming left V 5 bases short and J 7 bases short, with 12 bases between. The CDR3 contains 14 residues. This CDR3 is CASSQLRQNSPLHF. In nucleotides, the CDR3 is TGTGCCAGCAGCCAACTCAGACAGAATTCACCCCTCCACTTT.

The chain carries TRBV3-1 (or the pseudogene TRBV3-2) and TRBJ1-1; no clear D gene. CDR3 length equals 13 residues. V was shortened by 4 bases and J by 1 base, with 7 bases between the two germline ends. CDR1 and CDR2 from the germline V gene are LGHDT and YNNKEL (reference sequence). This CDR3 reads CASSRDPNTEAFF. CDR3 coding DNA: TGTGCCAGCAGCCGAGACCCGAACACTGAAGCTTTCTTT.

V and J are TRBV5-1 and TRBJ1-3; D is uncertain. The CDR3 is made up of 15 amino acids. CDR1 and CDR2 from the germline V gene are SGHRS and YFSETQ. Trimming left V 0 bases short and J 3 bases short, with 10 bases between. The CDR3 protein is CASSLGDRDGNTIYF. CDR3 DNA: TGCGCCAGCAGCTTGGGGGATCGGGATGGAAACACCATATATTTT.

The chain recombines TRBV12-5 with TRBJ1-1; D might be TRBD1 (6 bases). CDR1 is LGHNT, CDR2 FRNRAP, per germline. V dropped 4 bases and J dropped 0 bases, with 21 bases sitting between them. The CDR3 length is 18 residues. CDR3 nucleotide sequence: TGTGCTAGTGGTTCCCCTAGGACAGCCAGGGCCATGAACACTGAAGCTTTCTTT. This encodes CASGSPRTARAMNTEAFF.

The chain has TRBV7-6 and TRBJ2-1; D possibly matches TRBD1 or TRBD2 (6 bases each). The CDR3 spans 16 residues. Germline values: CDR1 SGHVS, CDR2 FNYEAQ. V lost 5 bases, J lost 1 base, and 15 bases lay in between. Here the CDR3 reads CASSLQPGASYNEQFF. The CDR3 DNA is TGTGCCAGCAGCCTCCAACCGGGGGCTTCCTACAATGAGCAGTTCTTC.

This clone came up once. This chain links TRBV29-1 with TRBJ2-1; no clear D gene. Germline V lookup: CDR1 SQVTM, CDR2 ANQGSEA. There are 12 residues in the CDR3. Trimming shortened V by 5 bases and J by 1 base, and 6 bases separated the two germline ends. CDR3 DNA sequence: TGCAGCGTTCTAAGGTCCTACAATGAGCAGTTCTTC. Translating it yields CSVLRSYNEQFF.

The CDR3 reads CASSPGVYQETQYF. CDR3 DNA sequence: TGTGCCAGCAGCCCTGGAGTTTACCAAGAGACCCAGTACTTC. The rearrangement links TRBV7-6 to TRBJ2-5; D unclear. The V end lost 5 bases, the J end lost 0 bases, and 10 bases lay between the germline ends. CDR1 SGHVS and CDR2 FNYEAQ come from the germline V gene. The CDR3 is 14 residues long.

The count of this clone is one. The chain recombines TRBV9 with TRBJ2-1; 8 bases line up with TRBD2. Germline CDR1 SGDLS, CDR2 YYNGEE. This CDR3 comprises 19 residues. The V segment lost 2 bases and the J segment 8 bases; nucleotides outside the gene matches: 21. The CDR3 nucleotides are TGTGCCAGCAGCGTTCAGCCGGGTAGCAGCGGGGGCCCTGGGGATGAGCAGTTCTTC. Translating gives CASSVQPGSSGGPGDEQFF.

This chain joins TRBV2 and TRBJ2-7; D possibly corresponds to TRBD1 (5 bases). This CDR3 is built from 13 residues. Trimming stripped 7 bases from V and 0 bases from J, with 10 bases between. Germline CDR1 is SNHLY and CDR2 is FYNNEI. As DNA, the CDR3 is TGTGCCAGCACCTGGGGCCGCTCCTACGAGCAGTACTTC. Protein product: CASTWGRSYEQYF.

The chain couples TRBV5-1 to TRBJ1-1; no definite D call. The CDR3 extends over 14 amino acids. The V gene lost 0 bases and the J gene lost 3 bases, with 9 bases spanning the gap. Germline loops: CDR1 SGHRS, CDR2 YFSETQ. As DNA, the CDR3 is TGCGCCAGCAGCTTGGACGAGGTATACACTGAAGCTTTCTTT. Translation: CASSLDEVYTEAFF.

The gene calls are TRBV19 and TRBJ1-1; D might be TRBD1 (5 bases). The CDR3 has 16 residues. V was clipped by 5 bases and J by 6 bases, with 22 bases between them. Germline assignment: CDR1 LNHDA and CDR2 SQIVND (reference sequence). The chain's CDR3 is CASSLLGPGTRAEAFF. As DNA, the CDR3 is TGTGCCAGTAGTTTATTGGGGCCGGGGACCCGAGCTGAAGCTTTCTTT.

The CDR3 sequence: CASSRDWNSYNEQFF. Here the CDR3 DNA reads TGCGCCAGCAGCCGGGACTGGAACTCCTACAATGAGCAGTTCTTC. The chain is built from TRBV5-1 and TRBJ2-1, with a weak D call TRBD2 (6 bases). The V and J ends lost 4 bases and 0 bases respectively, with 11 bases between them. CDR1 and CDR2 (germline): SGHRS, YFSETQ. The CDR3 contains 15 residues. The full variable domain, its missing parts supplied by reference TRBV5-1 and TRBJ2-1, is KAGVTQTPRYLIKTRGQQVTLSCSPISGHRSVSWYQQTPGQGLQFLFEYFSETQRNKGNFPGRFSGRQFSNSRSEMNVSTLELGDSALYLCASSRDWNSYNEQFFGPGTRLTVL.

The chain employs TRBV5-6 and TRBJ1-5, with D perhaps matching TRBD1 (5 bases). Trimming left V 4 bases short and J 3 bases short, with 11 bases between. The CDR3 length is 14 residues. The germline CDR1 and CDR2 sequences are SGHDT and YYEEEE. This chain's CDR3 is CASSKQENNQPQHF. Here the CDR3 DNA reads TGTGCCAGCAGCAAACAGGAGAACAATCAGCCCCAGCATTTT.

This clone was counted only a few times. The chain uses TRBV6-2 or TRBV6-3 and TRBJ1-2; a weak D match, TRBD1 (5 bases). The CDR3 has 13 residues. CDR1 is MNHEY and CDR2 is SVGEGT in the germline V gene. Trimming took off 2 bases at V and 6 bases at J, with 10 bases between the two ends. The DNA for the CDR3 is TGTGCCAGCAGTTACGGACATGTAGATGGCTACACCTTC. This gives the protein CASSYGHVDGYTF.

V usage is TRBV27 and J usage is TRBJ2-1; the match to TRBD2 covers 8 bases. The CDR3 sequence is 21 residues long. The ends lost 5 bases at V and 0 bases at J; junction bases unmatched: 21. Germline lookup yields CDR1 MNHEY and CDR2 SMNVEV (reference sequence). The CDR3 DNA reads as TGTGCCAGCAGTCTCTTTGGCGGAGCGGGGGCCCCGAAACTCTCCTACAATGAGCAGTTCTTC. Protein product: CASSLFGGAGAPKLSYNEQFF.